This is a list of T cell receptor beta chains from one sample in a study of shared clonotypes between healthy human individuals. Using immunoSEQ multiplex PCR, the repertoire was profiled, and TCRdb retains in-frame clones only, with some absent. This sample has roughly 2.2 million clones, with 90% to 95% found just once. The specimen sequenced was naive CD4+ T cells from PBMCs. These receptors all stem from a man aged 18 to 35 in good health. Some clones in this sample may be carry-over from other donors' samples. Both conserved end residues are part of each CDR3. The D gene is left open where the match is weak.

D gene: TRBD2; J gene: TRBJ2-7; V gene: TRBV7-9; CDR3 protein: CASSLVLAGGSYEQYF; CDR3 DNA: TGTGCCAGCAGCTTAGTCCTAGCGGGAGGGTCCTACGAGCAGTACTTC
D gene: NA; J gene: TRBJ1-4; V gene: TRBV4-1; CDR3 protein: CASNYGTPNEKLFF; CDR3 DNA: TGCGCCAGCAACTACGGGACTCCTAATGAAAAACTGTTTTTT
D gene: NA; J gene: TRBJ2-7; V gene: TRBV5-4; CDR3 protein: CASSRNRQGEQYF; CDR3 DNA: TGTGCCAGCAGCCGCAACCGGCAGGGGGAGCAGTACTTC
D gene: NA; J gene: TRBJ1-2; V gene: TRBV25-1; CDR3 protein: CASSDRGNGYTF; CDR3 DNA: TGTGCCAGCAGTGACCGGGGAAATGGCTACACCTTC
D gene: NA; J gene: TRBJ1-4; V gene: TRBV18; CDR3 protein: CASSLNEGRTNEKLFF; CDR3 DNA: TGTGCCAGCTCGCTCAACGAGGGGAGAACTAATGAAAAACTGTTTTTT
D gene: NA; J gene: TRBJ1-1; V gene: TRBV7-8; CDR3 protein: CASSFGKPVVSEAFF; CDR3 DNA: TGTGCCAGCAGCTTTGGGAAACCGGTTGTGTCTGAAGCTTTCTTT
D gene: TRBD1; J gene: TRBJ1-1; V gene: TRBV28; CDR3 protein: CASRGTGTMNTEAFF; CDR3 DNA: TGTGCCAGCAGAGGGACAGGGACCATGAACACTGAAGCTTTCTTT
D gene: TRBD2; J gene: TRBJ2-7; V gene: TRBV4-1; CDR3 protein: CASSQESLADYEQYF; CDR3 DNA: TGCGCCAGCAGCCAAGAGTCCCTAGCGGACTACGAGCAGTACTTC
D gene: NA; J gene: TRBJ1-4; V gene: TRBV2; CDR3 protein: CASSENTGEQEKLFF; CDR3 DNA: TGTGCCAGCAGTGAAAATACGGGGGAGCAGGAAAAACTGTTTTTT
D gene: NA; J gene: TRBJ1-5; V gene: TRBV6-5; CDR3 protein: CASSYGVTGPQHF; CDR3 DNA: TGTGCCAGCAGTTACGGGGTAACGGGGCCCCAGCATTTT
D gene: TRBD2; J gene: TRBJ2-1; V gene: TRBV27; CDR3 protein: CASSWPGGNEQFF; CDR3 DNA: TGTGCCAGCAGTTGGCCGGGGGGAAATGAGCAGTTCTTC